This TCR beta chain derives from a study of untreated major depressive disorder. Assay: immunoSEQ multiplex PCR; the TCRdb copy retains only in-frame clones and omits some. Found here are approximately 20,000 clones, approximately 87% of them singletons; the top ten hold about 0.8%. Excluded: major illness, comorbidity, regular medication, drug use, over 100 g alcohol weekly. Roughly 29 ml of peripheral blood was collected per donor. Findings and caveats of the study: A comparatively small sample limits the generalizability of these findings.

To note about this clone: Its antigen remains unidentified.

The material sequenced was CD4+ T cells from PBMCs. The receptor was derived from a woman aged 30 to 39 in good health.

CDR3 protein: CASSFRTGGQETQYF. CDR3 DNA: TGTGCCAGCAGCTTCAGGACAGGGGGCCAAGAGACCCAGTACTTC. The chain has TRBV5-6 and TRBJ2-5; the match to TRBD1 covers 10 bases. Unmatched junction bases numbered 2, after V lost 2 bases and J lost 1 base. Germline V gene lookup returns CDR1 SGHDT and CDR2 YYEEEE. CDR3 size: 15 residues.